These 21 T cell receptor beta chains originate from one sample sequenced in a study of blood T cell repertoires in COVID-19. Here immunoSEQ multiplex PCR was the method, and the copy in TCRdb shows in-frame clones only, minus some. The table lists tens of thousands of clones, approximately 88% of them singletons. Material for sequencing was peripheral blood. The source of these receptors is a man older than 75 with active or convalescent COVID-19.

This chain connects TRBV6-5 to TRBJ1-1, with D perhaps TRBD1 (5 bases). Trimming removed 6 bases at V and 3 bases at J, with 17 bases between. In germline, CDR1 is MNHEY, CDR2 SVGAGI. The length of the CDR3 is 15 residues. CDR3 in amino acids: CASRDSWGRDTEAFF. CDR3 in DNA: TGTGCCAGCAGGGATTCCTGGGGCAGGGACACTGAAGCTTTCTTT.

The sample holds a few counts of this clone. The CDR3 DNA is TGTGCCAGCAGCACCATGCCAGGTAGGACTGGAAACACCATATATTTT. This codes for CASSTMPGRTGNTIYF. J is TRBJ1-3 and V is TRBV21-1; the D segment call TRBD1 is taken from the table without a DNA check. TRBV21-1 is given as a pseudogene. The CDR3 extends over 16 amino acids.

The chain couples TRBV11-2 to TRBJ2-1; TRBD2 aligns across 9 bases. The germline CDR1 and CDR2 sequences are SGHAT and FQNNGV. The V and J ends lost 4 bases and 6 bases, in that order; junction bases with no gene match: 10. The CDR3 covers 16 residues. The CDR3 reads CASSSLGGRASNEQFF. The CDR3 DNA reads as TGTGCCAGCAGCTCCCTTGGCGGGAGGGCCTCCAATGAGCAGTTCTTC.

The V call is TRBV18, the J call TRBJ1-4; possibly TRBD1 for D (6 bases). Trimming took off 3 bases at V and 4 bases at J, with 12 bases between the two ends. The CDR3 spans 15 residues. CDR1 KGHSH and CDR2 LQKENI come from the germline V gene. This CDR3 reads CASSPYREGNEKLFF. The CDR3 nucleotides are TGTGCCAGCTCACCTTACAGGGAGGGTAATGAAAAACTGTTTTTT.

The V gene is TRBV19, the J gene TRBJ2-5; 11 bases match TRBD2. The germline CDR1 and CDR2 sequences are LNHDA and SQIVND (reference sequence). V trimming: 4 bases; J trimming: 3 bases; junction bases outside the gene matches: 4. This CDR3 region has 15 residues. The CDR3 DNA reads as TGTGCCAGTAGTAGCACTAGCGGGGGAAAAGAGACCCAGTACTTC. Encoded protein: CASSSTSGGKETQYF.

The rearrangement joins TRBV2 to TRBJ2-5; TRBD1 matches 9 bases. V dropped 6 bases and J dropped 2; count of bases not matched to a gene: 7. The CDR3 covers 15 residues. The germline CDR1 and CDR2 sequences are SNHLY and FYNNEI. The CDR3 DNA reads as TGTGCCAGCAGGGCCCGGGACAGGGTTCAAGAGACCCAGTACTTC. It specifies CASRARDRVQETQYF.

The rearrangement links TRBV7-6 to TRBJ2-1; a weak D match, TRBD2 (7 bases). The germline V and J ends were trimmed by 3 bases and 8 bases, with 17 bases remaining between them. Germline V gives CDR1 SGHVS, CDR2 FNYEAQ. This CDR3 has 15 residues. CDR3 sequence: CASSFMRGGPHEQFF. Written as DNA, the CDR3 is TGTGCCAGCAGCTTCATGAGGGGGGGCCCCCATGAGCAGTTCTTC.

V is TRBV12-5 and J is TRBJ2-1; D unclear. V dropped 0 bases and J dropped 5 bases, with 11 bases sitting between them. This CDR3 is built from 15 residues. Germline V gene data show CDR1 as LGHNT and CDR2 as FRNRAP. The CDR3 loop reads CASGLVVSRDNEQFF. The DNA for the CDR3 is TGTGCTAGTGGTTTGGTAGTAAGTCGGGACAATGAGCAGTTCTTC.

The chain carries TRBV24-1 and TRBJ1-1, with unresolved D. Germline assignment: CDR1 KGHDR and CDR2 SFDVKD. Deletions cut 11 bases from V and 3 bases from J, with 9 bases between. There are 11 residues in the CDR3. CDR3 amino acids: CASQRDTEAFF. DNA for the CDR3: TGTGCCAGCCAACGGGACACTGAAGCTTTCTTT.

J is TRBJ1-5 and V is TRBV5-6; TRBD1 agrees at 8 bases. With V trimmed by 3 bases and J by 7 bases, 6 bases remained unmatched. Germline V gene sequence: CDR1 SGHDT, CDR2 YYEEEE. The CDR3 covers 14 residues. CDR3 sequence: CASSSGTGYQPQHF. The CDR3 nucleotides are TGTGCCAGCAGCTCCGGGACAGGTTACCAGCCCCAGCATTTT.

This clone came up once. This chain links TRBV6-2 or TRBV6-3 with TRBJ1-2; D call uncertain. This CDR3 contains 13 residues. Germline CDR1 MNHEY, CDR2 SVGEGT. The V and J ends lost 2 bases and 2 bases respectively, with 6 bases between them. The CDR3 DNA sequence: TGTGCCAGCAGTTACACCAGGAACTATGGCTACACCTTC. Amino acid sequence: CASSYTRNYGYTF.

The CDR3 is CATSDPDRGLAPSSTDTQYF. CDR3 sequence (DNA): TGTGCCACCAGTGATCCGGACCGGGGACTAGCGCCTTCTAGCACAGATACGCAGTATTTT. The chain combines TRBV24-1 with TRBJ2-3, with 10 bases lining up with TRBD2. Losses at the gene ends were 3 bases for V and 0 bases for J; bases not matched to a gene: 14. This CDR3 is built from 20 residues. CDR1 and CDR2 from the germline V gene are KGHDR and SFDVKD.

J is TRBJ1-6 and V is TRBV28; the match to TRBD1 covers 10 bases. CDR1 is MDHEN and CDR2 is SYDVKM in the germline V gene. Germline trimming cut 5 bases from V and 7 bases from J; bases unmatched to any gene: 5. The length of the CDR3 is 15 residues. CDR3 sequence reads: CASSKGQGGNSPLHF. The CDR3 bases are TGTGCCAGCAGTAAAGGACAGGGGGGCAATTCACCCCTCCACTTT. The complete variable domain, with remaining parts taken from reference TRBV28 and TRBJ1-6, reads DVKVTQSSRYLVKRTGEKVFLECVQDMDHENMFWYRQDPGLGLRLIYFSYDVKMKEKGDIPEGYSVSREKKERFSLILESASTNQTSMYLCASSKGQGGNSPLHFGNGTRLTVT.

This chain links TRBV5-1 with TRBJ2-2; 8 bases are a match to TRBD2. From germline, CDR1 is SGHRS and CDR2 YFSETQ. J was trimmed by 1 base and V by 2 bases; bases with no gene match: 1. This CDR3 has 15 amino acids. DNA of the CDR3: TGCGCCAGCAGCTTCCTAGCGGGGAACACCGGGGAGCTGTTTTTT. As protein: CASSFLAGNTGELFF. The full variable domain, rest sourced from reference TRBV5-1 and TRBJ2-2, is KAGVTQTPRYLIKTRGQQVTLSCSPISGHRSVSWYQQTPGQGLQFLFEYFSETQRNKGNFPGRFSGRQFSNSRSEMNVSTLELGDSALYLCASSFLAGNTGELFFGEGSRLTVL.

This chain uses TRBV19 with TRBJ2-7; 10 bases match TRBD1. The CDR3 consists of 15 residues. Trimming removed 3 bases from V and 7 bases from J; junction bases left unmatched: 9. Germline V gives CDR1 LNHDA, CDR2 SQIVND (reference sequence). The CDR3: CASSIGGQGYMEQYF. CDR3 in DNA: TGTGCCAGTAGTATTGGGGGACAGGGGTATATGGAGCAGTACTTC.

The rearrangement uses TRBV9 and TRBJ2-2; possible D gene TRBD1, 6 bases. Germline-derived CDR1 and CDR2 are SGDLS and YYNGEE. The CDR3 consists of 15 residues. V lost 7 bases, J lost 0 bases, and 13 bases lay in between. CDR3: CASGRGGANTGELFF. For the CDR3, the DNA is TGTGCCAGCGGGAGAGGGGGTGCGAACACCGGGGAGCTGTTTTTT.

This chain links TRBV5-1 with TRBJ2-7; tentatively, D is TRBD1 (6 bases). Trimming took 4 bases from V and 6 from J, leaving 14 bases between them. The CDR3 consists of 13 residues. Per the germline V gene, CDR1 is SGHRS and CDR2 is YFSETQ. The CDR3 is CASSQARGGEQYF. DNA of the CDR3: TGCGCCAGCAGCCAGGCCAGGGGTGGCGAGCAGTACTTC.

The CDR3 bases are TGCAGCGTTGAAGGGACAGGAATCGGGGAGCTGTTTTTT. Its protein product is CSVEGTGIGELFF. This sequence joins TRBV29-1 and TRBJ2-2; the match to TRBD1 covers 7 bases. The CDR3 has 13 amino acids. V lost 1 base and J lost 7; bases outside the gene matches: 3. CDR1 and CDR2 from the germline V gene are SQVTM and ANQGSEA.

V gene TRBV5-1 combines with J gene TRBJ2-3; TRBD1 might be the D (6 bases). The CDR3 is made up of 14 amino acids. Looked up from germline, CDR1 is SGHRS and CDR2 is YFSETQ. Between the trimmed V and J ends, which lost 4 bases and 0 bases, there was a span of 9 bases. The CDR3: CASSPGDSTDTQYF. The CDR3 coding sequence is TGCGCCAGCAGCCCAGGGGACAGCACAGATACGCAGTATTTT.

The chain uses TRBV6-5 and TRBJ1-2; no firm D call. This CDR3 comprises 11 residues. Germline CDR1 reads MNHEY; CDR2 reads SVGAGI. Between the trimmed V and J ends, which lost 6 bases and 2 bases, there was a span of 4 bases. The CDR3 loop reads CASRENYGYTF. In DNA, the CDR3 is TGTGCCAGCAGGGAGAACTATGGCTACACCTTC.

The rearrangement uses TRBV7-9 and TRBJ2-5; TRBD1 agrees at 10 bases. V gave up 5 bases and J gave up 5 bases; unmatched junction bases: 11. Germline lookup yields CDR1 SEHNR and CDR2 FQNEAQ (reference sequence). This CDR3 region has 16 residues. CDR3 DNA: TGTGCCAGCAGCACCAGAGGGACAGGGGAGTTCGAGACCCAGTACTTC. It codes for CASSTRGTGEFETQYF. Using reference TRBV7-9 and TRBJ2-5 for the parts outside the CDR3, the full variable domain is DTGVSQNPRHKITKRGQNVTFRCDPISEHNRLYWYRQTLGQGPEFLTYFQNEAQLEKSRLLSDRFSAERPKGSFSTLEIQRTEQGDSAMYLCASSTRGTGEFETQYFGPGTRLLVL.